The TCR beta chain described here comes from a study of blood T cell repertoires in COVID-19. Turning to the study itself: Samples came from the United States, Italy and Spain, spanning acute and convalescent COVID-19.

Source study methods: From reference gene primer amplification, estimates of nucleated cell counts were derived. The table came from immunoSEQ multiplex PCR; TCRdb's copy has only in-frame clones and leaves some out. V and J calls and clone size are as listed in that table; D and trimming were resolved from the DNA. The sample carries 230,000 or so clones, roughly 89% recorded once. The length of the CDR3 is 15 residues. The germline V gene encodes CDR1 SGHTA and CDR2 FQGNSA. V was clipped by 0 bases and J by 3 bases; unmatched bases: 4. The J gene is TRBJ2-7, the V gene TRBV7-2; 8 bases fit TRBD1. The sequenced material came from PBMCs or T cells enriched from blood (not recorded which). The receptor was isolated from a woman between 40 and 50 years old with acute COVID-19. This CDR3 is CASSLAWTGYYEQYF. In nucleotides, the CDR3 is TGTGCCAGCAGCTTAGCTTGGACAGGGTACTACGAGCAGTACTTC.